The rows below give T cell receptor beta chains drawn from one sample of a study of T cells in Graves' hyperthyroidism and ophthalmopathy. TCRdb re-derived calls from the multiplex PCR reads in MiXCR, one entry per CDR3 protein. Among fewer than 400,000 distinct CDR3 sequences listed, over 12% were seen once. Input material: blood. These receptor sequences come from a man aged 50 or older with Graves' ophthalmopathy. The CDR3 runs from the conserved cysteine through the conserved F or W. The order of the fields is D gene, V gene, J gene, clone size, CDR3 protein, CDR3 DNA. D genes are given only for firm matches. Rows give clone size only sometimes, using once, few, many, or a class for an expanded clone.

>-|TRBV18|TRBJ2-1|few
CASSPPVARHNEQFF
TGTGCCAGCTCACCACCGGTAGCGAGACACAATGAGCAGTTCTTC
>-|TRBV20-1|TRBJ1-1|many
CSARGGGVNTEAFF
TGCAGTGCTAGGGGGGGGGGCGTGAACACTGAAGCTTTCTTT
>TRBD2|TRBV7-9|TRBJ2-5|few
CASSPTSGTRRETQYF
TGTGCCAGCAGCCCGACTAGCGGGACCCGCAGAGAGACCCAGTACTTC
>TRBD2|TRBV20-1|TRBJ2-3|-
CSARDPTGGASAQYF
TGCAGTGCTAGAGATCCAACGGGAGGGGCGTCTGCGCAGTATTTT
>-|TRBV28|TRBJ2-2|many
CASSSVPRTNTGELFF
TGTGCCAGCAGCTCCGTCCCTCGAACGAACACCGGGGAGCTGTTTTTT
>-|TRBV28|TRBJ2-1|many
CASSSTGSILYNEQFF
TGTGCCAGCAGTTCCACAGGTTCCATCCTTTACAATGAGCAGTTCTTC
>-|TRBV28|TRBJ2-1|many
CASTADKRDEQFF
TGTGCCAGCACGGCAGACAAGCGGGATGAGCAGTTCTTC
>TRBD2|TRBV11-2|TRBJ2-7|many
CASSLVVTSGTYEQYF
TGTGCCAGCAGCTTAGTGGTGACTAGCGGGACCTACGAGCAGTACTTC
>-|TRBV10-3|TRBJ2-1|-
CATQGPPEVNEQFF
TGTGCCACCCAGGGACCCCCCGAGGTGAATGAGCAGTTCTTC
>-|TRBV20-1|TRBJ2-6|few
CSALTEDPWGANVLTF
TGCAGTGCACTTACAGAGGACCCCTGGGGGGCCAACGTCCTGACTTTC
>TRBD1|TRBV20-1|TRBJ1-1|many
CSARPGQVNTEAFF
TGCAGTGCTAGGCCGGGACAGGTGAACACTGAAGCTTTCTTT
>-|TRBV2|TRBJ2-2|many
CASVTDGELFF
TGTGCCAGCGTCACGGACGGGGAGCTGTTTTTT
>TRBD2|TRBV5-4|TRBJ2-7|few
CASSAGTSGFYEQYF
TGTGCCAGCAGCGCCGGGACTAGCGGGTTCTACGAGCAGTACTTC
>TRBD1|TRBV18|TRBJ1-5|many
CASSRRDRGLNQPQHF
TGTGCCAGCTCACGCCGGGACAGGGGACTCAATCAGCCCCAGCATTTT
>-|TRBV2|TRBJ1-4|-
CASSSPWGGLNEKLFF
TGTGCCAGCAGTTCCCCGTGGGGGGGGCTTAATGAAAAACTGTTTTTT
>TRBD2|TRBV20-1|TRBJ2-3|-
CSASLAGRPDTQYF
TGCAGTGCTAGTCTAGCGGGAAGGCCAGATACGCAGTATTTT
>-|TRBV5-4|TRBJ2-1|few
CASSLGALDNEQFF
TGTGCCAGCAGCTTGGGGGCGCTAGACAATGAGCAGTTCTTC
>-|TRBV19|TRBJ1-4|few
CATAGGDATNEKLFF
TGTGCCACCGCTGGGGGGGATGCAACTAATGAAAAACTGTTTTTT
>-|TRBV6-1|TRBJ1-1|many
CASTKKTGPPEAFF
TGTGCCAGCACAAAAAAGACGGGCCCCCCTGAAGCTTTCTTT
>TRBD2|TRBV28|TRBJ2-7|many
CASSGVASGSYEQYF
TGTGCCAGCTCGGGGGTGGCTAGCGGGTCCTACGAGCAGTACTTC
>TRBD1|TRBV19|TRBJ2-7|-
CASSKYRGRSYEQYF
TGTGCCAGTAGTAAATACAGGGGAAGGAGCTACGAGCAGTACTTC
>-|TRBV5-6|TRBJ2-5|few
CASSLMGKSQETQYF
TGTGCCAGCAGCTTGATGGGGAAATCCCAAGAGACCCAGTACTTC
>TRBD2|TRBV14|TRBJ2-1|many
CASSQGRWPSGIYNEQFF
TGTGCCAGCAGCCAAGGGCGCTGGCCTAGCGGGATCTACAATGAGCAGTTCTTC
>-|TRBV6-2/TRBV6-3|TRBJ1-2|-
CASRRQRWDGYTF
TGTGCCAGCAGGCGACAGCGGTGGGATGGCTACACCTTC
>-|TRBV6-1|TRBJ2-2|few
CASSPASANTGELFF
TGTGCCAGCAGCCCCGCGAGCGCGAACACCGGGGAGCTGTTTTTT
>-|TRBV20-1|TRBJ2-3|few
CSATGGSETTDTQYF
TGCAGTGCCACCGGGGGTAGCGAGACCACAGATACGCAGTATTTT
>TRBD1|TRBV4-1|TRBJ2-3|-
CASSLPRDRADSTDTQYF
TGCGCCAGCAGCCTCCCGCGGGACAGGGCAGACAGCACAGATACGCAGTATTTT
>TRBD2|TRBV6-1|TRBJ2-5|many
CASVRSGGQETQYF
TGTGCCAGCGTACGCAGCGGGGGGCAAGAGACCCAGTACTTC
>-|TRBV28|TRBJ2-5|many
CASSPDRVQETQYF
TGTGCCAGCAGCCCGGACAGAGTACAAGAGACCCAGTACTTC
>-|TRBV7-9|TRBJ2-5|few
CASSPKGPETQYF
TGTGCCAGCAGCCCCAAGGGGCCAGAGACCCAGTACTTC
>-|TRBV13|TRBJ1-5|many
CASSLFLGGSNQPQHF
TGTGCCAGCAGCTTGTTTTTAGGGGGAAGCAATCAGCCCCAGCATTTT
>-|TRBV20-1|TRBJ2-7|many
CSAFGQTSSYEQYF
TGCAGTGCCTTCGGACAAACAAGCTCCTACGAGCAGTACTTC
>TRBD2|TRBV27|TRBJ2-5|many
CASSSLSGSVSGTQYF
TGTGCCAGCAGTTCGCTTAGCGGGAGTGTTAGTGGTACCCAGTACTTC
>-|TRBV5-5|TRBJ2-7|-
CASSLEGRTILKQYF
TGTGCCAGCAGCTTGGAGGGGCGGACCATACTCAAGCAGTACTTC
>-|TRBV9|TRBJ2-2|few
CASSVTSEGTGELFF
TGTGCCAGCAGCGTAACCAGTGAGGGCACCGGGGAGCTGTTTTTT
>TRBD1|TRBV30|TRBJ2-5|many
CAWQGAQETQYF
TGTGCCTGGCAGGGGGCCCAAGAGACCCAGTACTTC
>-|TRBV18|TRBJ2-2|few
CASSPRVSNTGELFF
TGTGCCAGCTCACCACGGGTCTCGAACACCGGGGAGCTGTTTTTT